This T cell receptor beta chain was captured in a study of technical replicates of blood from a handful of donors. Deletions cut 5 bases from V and 6 bases from J, with 13 bases between. CDR1 and CDR2 (germline): PRHDT, FYEKMQ (reference sequence). There are 13 residues in the CDR3. This table comes from immunoSEQ multiplex PCR, and its TCRdb copy is limited to in-frame clones, with some not included. The data contain fewer than 95,000 clones, approximately 95% of them seen just once; the ten biggest clones take up 0.26%. This clone was counted between two and nine times. The sequence was obtained from a human donor in good health. The chain joins TRBV13 to TRBJ1-2; D not resolved. Sequenced sample: T cells isolated from PBMCs. CDR3 sequence (DNA): TGTGCCAGCAGCCCAACCCGGACTAATGGCTACACCTTC. Amino acid sequence: CASSPTRTNGYTF.